The present TCR beta chain was sequenced within a study of blood T cell repertoires in COVID-19. As for the study in general: T cells, B-cell-depleted T cells, or PBMCs supplied cDNA or gDNA.

There are 15 residues in the CDR3. The germline gives CDR1 MDHEN, CDR2 SYDVKM. The ends lost 4 bases at V and 6 bases at J; junction bases unmatched: 10. Per the original methods: Reference gene primer amplification yielded estimated nucleated cell counts. Assay used: immunoSEQ multiplex PCR; TCRdb lists only in-frame clones, some missing. For V, J and clone size, that table is used; D and trimming come from the DNA. In the table there are about 55,000 clones, approximately 85% of which are singletons. This chain links TRBV28 with TRBJ2-5; 8 nucleotides line up with TRBD2. The source of this sequence is a human donor in a cohort sampled during active COVID-19. The sequencing input was peripheral blood. This CDR3 is CASSSGLASRKTQYF. The CDR3 DNA reads as TGTGCCAGCAGTTCCGGACTAGCTAGCAGGAAGACCCAGTACTTC.